The rows below give T cell receptor beta chains drawn from one sample of a study of CD8+ T cells in alopecia areata. TCRdb's copy holds only in-frame clones and misses some; the assay was immunoSEQ multiplex PCR. The sample yields 93,000 or so clones, 45% to 60% seen once. The sample consisted of CD4+ T cells sorted from blood. The receptors shown here come from a human donor in good health. Both conserved end residues are part of each CDR3. The D gene is left open where the match is weak. Clone size is stated in some rows and not others, as once, few, many or a class when expanded.

D | J | size | V | DNA | CDR3
NA | TRBJ1-2 | NA | TRBV30 | TGTGCCTGGAGTGCTTCTGGTGGTAGTGGCTACACCTTC | CAWSASGGSGYTF
TRBD2 | TRBJ2-1 | NA | TRBV29-1 | TGCAGCGTTGGCGGGGGGTCCTACAATGAGCAGTTCTTC | CSVGGGSYNEQFF
NA | TRBJ2-5 | once | TRBV6-5 | TGTGCCAGCAGTTACTCCTCTTCGGGGCTGGGGGAGACCCAGTACTTC | CASSYSSSGLGETQYF
TRBD1 | TRBJ1-5 | NA | TRBV23-1 | TGCGCCAGGAGCGGACAGGTCAATCAGCCCCAGCATTTT | CARSGQVNQPQHF
NA | TRBJ2-2 | NA | TRBV6-1 | TGTGCCAGCAGTGAAGGTTGGGGGCGGGCCATGAACACCGGGGAGCTGTTTTTT | CASSEGWGRAMNTGELFF
NA | TRBJ1-1 | once | TRBV29-1 | TGCAGCGAACGGACGGGGAACACTGAAGCTTTCTTT | CSERTGNTEAFF
NA | TRBJ1-5 | NA | TRBV29-1 | TGCAGCGTTGACGTAGGGGGCAATCAGCCCCAGCATTTT | CSVDVGGNQPQHF
NA | TRBJ1-2 | NA | TRBV29-1 | TGCAGCGCCGAAGACCGAACGATCTATGGCTACACCTTC | CSAEDRTIYGYTF
NA | TRBJ2-5 | NA | TRBV18 | TGTGCCAGCTCACCACGACCGCATCGGCTGTTCGAAGAAGAGACCCAGTACTTC | CASSPRPHRLFEEETQYF
TRBD1 | TRBJ1-1 | NA | TRBV7-2 | TGTGCCAGCAGCTCACAACCCGGGACAGGGGGCAGGAACACTGAAGCTTTCTTT | CASSSQPGTGGRNTEAFF
TRBD1 | TRBJ2-6 | few | TRBV6-1 | TGTGCCAGCAACCGCAGGGGGCCTGGGGCCAACGTCCTGACTTTC | CASNRRGPGANVLTF
TRBD1 | TRBJ1-2 | NA | TRBV2 | TGTGCCAGCAGTGGGGACAGGGCCTATGGCTACACCTTC | CASSGDRAYGYTF
NA | TRBJ2-7 | few | TRBV29-1 | TGCAGCGTTGCAGGGGCCGGCGAGCAGTACTTC | CSVAGAGEQYF
NA | TRBJ2-7 | NA | TRBV13 | TGTGCCAGCAGCTTAGGTCTTACCTCCTACGAGCAGTACTTC | CASSLGLTSYEQYF
NA | TRBJ2-5 | NA | TRBV6-5 | TGTGCCAGCAGCCGCCGGGACACACAAGAGACCCAGTACTTC | CASSRRDTQETQYF
NA | TRBJ1-2 | NA | TRBV7-9 | TGTGCCAGCAGCTACCAATTGACATCTTCCTTC | CASSYQLTSSF
TRBD2 | TRBJ2-3 | NA | TRBV29-1 | TGCAGCGTCCCCGGGACTAGCAGCACGTCAGATACGCAGTATTTT | CSVPGTSSTSDTQYF
NA | TRBJ1-1 | NA | TRBV20-1 | TGCAGTGCTACGGAGAACACTGAAGCTTTCTTT | CSATENTEAFF
TRBD1 | TRBJ2-7 | NA | TRBV7-9 | TGTGCCAGCAGTTTGGGACAGGGGATATCCTACGAGCAGTACTTC | CASSLGQGISYEQYF
TRBD1 | TRBJ2-6 | NA | TRBV10-2 | TGCGCCAGCAATCCAGGGGGAATATACTCTGGGGCCAACGTCCTGACTTTC | CASNPGGIYSGANVLTF
NA | TRBJ2-5 | NA | TRBV7-9 | TGTGCCAGCAGCTTATTCGGGGGCGAAGAGACCCAGTACTTC | CASSLFGGEETQYF
NA | TRBJ2-5 | NA | TRBV7-2 | TGTGCCAGCAGCTTAGCGGGGGTGGAGACCCAGTACTTC | CASSLAGVETQYF
NA | TRBJ2-1 | NA | TRBV5-1 | TGCGCCAGCAGCTTGGGTTTCCAGGGATCCTCCTACAATGAGCAGTTCTTC | CASSLGFQGSSYNEQFF
TRBD2 | TRBJ2-3 | few | TRBV30 | TGTGCCTGGGGACTAGCGGGGGCCCCCTTGGATACGCAGTATTTT | CAWGLAGAPLDTQYF
NA | TRBJ2-1 | few | TRBV7-2 | TGTGCCAGCACTCCAGGTCGGGGGCGGGGTTACAATGAGCAGTTCTTC | CASTPGRGRGYNEQFF
NA | TRBJ2-7 | NA | TRBV7-8 | TGTGCCAGCAGCGCGCAGGGGGGACCCTACGAGCAGTACTTC | CASSAQGGPYEQYF
NA | TRBJ2-1 | few | TRBV29-1 | TGCAGCGTCTACCTACAGGGTTCCTACAATGAGCAGTTCTTC | CSVYLQGSYNEQFF
NA | TRBJ2-7 | NA | TRBV30 | TGTGCCTGGAGTACAACATTGGACAGACCCTACGAGCAGTACTTC | CAWSTTLDRPYEQYF
NA | TRBJ1-1 | NA | TRBV5-7 | TGTGCCAGCGCGAGGCGCACTGAAGCTTTCTTT | CASARRTEAFF
NA | TRBJ2-5 | NA | TRBV29-1 | TGCAGCGTTGAGGGAGGGGGCGCAGAGACCCAGTACTTC | CSVEGGGAETQYF
NA | TRBJ1-4 | NA | TRBV23-1 | TGCGCCAGCAGTCAATCGGTGCGGCAGGGAAAAGAAAAACTGTTTTTT | CASSQSVRQGKEKLFF
NA | TRBJ1-1 | NA | TRBV25-1 | TGTGCCAGCAGTGAACAGGACATAGGAGGCACTGAAGCTTTCTTT | CASSEQDIGGTEAFF
NA | TRBJ2-7 | few | TRBV29-1 | TGCAGCGTTGAGTCCAACTCCTACGAGCAGTACTTC | CSVESNSYEQYF